One and the same sample provided the 20 T cell receptor beta chains below, sequenced in a study of shared clonotypes between healthy human individuals. The naive CD8 population came from CD45RO-negative cells selected for CCR7, without terminally differentiated effector memory CD45RA+ cells. Assay: immunoSEQ multiplex PCR; the TCRdb copy retains only in-frame clones and omits some. The repertoire holds some 2 million clones, with over 85% as singletons. Material: naive CD8+ T cells sorted from blood. Receptors were obtained from a man between 18 and 29 years old in good health.

The chain is built from TRBV28 and TRBJ2-1; the D gene is possibly TRBD2 (5 bases). Germline CDR1 MDHEN, CDR2 SYDVKM. CDR3 length equals 15 residues. The V gene lost 3 bases and the J gene lost 1 base, with 10 bases spanning the gap. CDR3 amino acids: CASSFSGVSYNEQFF. The CDR3 DNA reads TGTGCCAGCAGTTTTTCCGGGGTATCCTACAATGAGCAGTTCTTC.

This clone was recorded once. The chain carries TRBV2 and TRBJ1-1; D unresolved. Germline V gene sequence: CDR1 SNHLY, CDR2 FYNNEI. The ends were cut back, 2 bases at V and 0 bases at J, with 10 bases in the middle. The CDR3 sequence is 15 residues long. The CDR3 region is CASSESEGLNTEAFF. The CDR3 DNA sequence: TGTGCCAGCAGTGAATCTGAGGGCCTGAACACTGAAGCTTTCTTT.

V usage is TRBV11-2 and J usage is TRBJ2-2, with 10 bases that match TRBD1. CDR3 length: 16 amino acids. V dropped 5 bases and J dropped 5; count of bases not matched to a gene: 8. Per the germline V gene, CDR1 is SGHAT and CDR2 is FQNNGV. The CDR3 region is CASSRTRDRGTGELFF. The CDR3 DNA sequence: TGTGCCAGCAGCCGCACCCGGGACAGGGGAACCGGGGAGCTGTTTTTT.

This sequence joins TRBV27 and TRBJ2-1, with 12 bases identical to TRBD2. The germline CDR1 and CDR2 sequences are MNHEY and SMNVEV (reference sequence). Losses at the gene ends were 5 bases for V and 8 bases for J; bases not matched to a gene: 4. The CDR3 is 14 residues long. The CDR3 here is CASSIRTSGDEQFF. In DNA, the CDR3 is TGTGCCAGCAGTATCCGGACTAGCGGGGATGAGCAGTTCTTC.

A word on this clone: The same CDR3 can be traced to other DNA sequences in this sample. This rearrangement joins TRBV2 to TRBJ1-4; possible D gene TRBD1, 5 bases. The CDR3 extends over 14 amino acids. Germline lookup yields CDR1 SNHLY and CDR2 FYNNEI. V was pared by 4 bases and J by 0 bases, with 6 bases between. The CDR3 bases are TGTGCCAGCAGTGGGGGGGCAACTAATGAAAAACTGTTTTTT. Translating gives CASSGGATNEKLFF.

As concerns this clone: Different DNA sequences within this sample yield the same CDR3. The chain links TRBV11-2 to TRBJ2-5, with 13 bases identical to TRBD2. V lost 0 bases, J lost 2 bases, and 0 bases stayed unmatched. CDR3 length equals 16 residues. In germline, CDR1 is SGHAT, CDR2 FQNNGV. CDR3 amino acids: CASSLELAGGQETQYF. CDR3 bases: TGTGCCAGCAGCTTAGAACTAGCGGGGGGGCAAGAGACCCAGTACTTC.

The rearrangement uses TRBV7-2 and TRBJ1-1; D is unresolved. The CDR3 is 14 residues long. V dropped 1 base and J dropped 5 bases, with 11 bases sitting between them. CDR1 SGHTA and CDR2 FQGNSA come from the germline V gene. CDR3 in DNA: TGTGCCAGCAGCTTAGGTGCGGGAGGGACTGAAGCTTTCTTT. Amino acid sequence: CASSLGAGGTEAFF.

The V gene is TRBV9, the J gene TRBJ2-3; 9 bases line up with TRBD2. This CDR3 spans 17 amino acids. Germline lookup yields CDR1 SGDLS and CDR2 YYNGEE. V dropped 0 bases and J dropped 2; count of bases not matched to a gene: 7. CDR3 sequence (DNA): TGTGCCAGCAGCGTAGGGGGACTAGCCCCAACCACAGATACGCAGTATTTT. Translation: CASSVGGLAPTTDTQYF.

The V and J genes are TRBV5-4 and TRBJ2-5, with 8 bases fitting TRBD2. V lost 0 bases and J lost 4; bases outside the gene matches: 5. CDR1 SGHNT and CDR2 YYREEE come from the germline V gene (reference sequence). The CDR3 spans 15 residues. The CDR3 is CASSLVGGALETQYF. The CDR3 coding sequence is TGTGCCAGCAGCTTGGTCGGGGGGGCCCTAGAGACCCAGTACTTC.

This chain joins TRBV13 and TRBJ2-7; D is unresolved. This CDR3 has 12 residues. Germline assignment: CDR1 PRHDT and CDR2 FYEKMQ (reference sequence). V lost 3 bases and J 5 bases, leaving 8 bases between the germline ends. DNA of the CDR3: TGTGCCAGCAGCTTCTATCTTAACGAGCAGTACTTC. Translation: CASSFYLNEQYF.

The genes are TRBV4-1 and TRBJ2-7, with TRBD2 identical over 10 bases. Per germline, CDR1 MGHRA and CDR2 YSYEKL. V shed 4 bases and J 4 bases; nucleotides not matched to a gene: 10. CDR3 length: 16 residues. CDR3 in DNA: TGCGCCAGCAGCCCCTTTCTGAGCGGGAGGGCTTACGAGCAGTACTTC. Protein sequence: CASSPFLSGRAYEQYF.

J is TRBJ2-3 and V is TRBV27; D is undetermined. The V end was cut by 2 bases, the J end by 2 bases, with 5 bases between. This CDR3 is built from 13 residues. Germline-derived CDR1 and CDR2 are MNHEY and SMNVEV (reference sequence). The CDR3 nucleotides are TGTGCCAGCAGTTTAGCCACCACAGATACGCAGTATTTT. Its protein product is CASSLATTDTQYF.

V is TRBV10-3 and J is TRBJ2-7; 11 nucleotides line up with TRBD1. With 6 bases clipped from V and 6 bases from J, the junction kept 19 bases outside the gene matches. The germline gives CDR1 ENHRY, CDR2 SYGVKD. This CDR3 is built from 18 residues. The chain's CDR3 is CAISAINNSRDRGSEQYF. CDR3 DNA sequence: TGTGCCATCAGCGCCATCAACAATTCCCGGGACAGGGGGTCCGAGCAGTACTTC.

The chain carries TRBV4-3 and TRBJ1-5; TRBD1 is a possible D gene (6 bases). V lost 0 bases, J lost 3 bases, and 9 bases lay in between. This CDR3 region has 15 residues. CDR1 and CDR2 from the germline V gene are LGHNA and YSLEER. In DNA form, the CDR3 reads TGCGCCAGCAGCCAAGATTGGGACAACAATCAGCCCCAGCATTTT. This codes for CASSQDWDNNQPQHF.

This chain links TRBV7-9 with TRBJ1-5; D ambiguous. V was trimmed by 0 bases and J by 4 bases, leaving 4 bases between them. Germline CDR1 is SEHNR and CDR2 is FQNEAQ (reference sequence). This CDR3 has 13 amino acids. The chain's CDR3 is CASSLAVNQPQHF. In nucleotides, the CDR3 is TGTGCCAGCAGCTTAGCCGTTAATCAGCCCCAGCATTTT.

This chain uses TRBV5-4 with TRBJ1-1, with 8 bases identical to TRBD1. The CDR3 covers 14 residues. The V gene end was trimmed by 5 bases and the J gene end by 6 bases; junction bases not matched to a gene: 9. Germline assignment: CDR1 SGHNT and CDR2 YYREEE (reference sequence). The CDR3 is CASRTGTGRAEAFF. The CDR3 coding sequence is TGTGCCAGCAGAACCGGGACAGGAAGGGCTGAAGCTTTCTTT.

The V call is TRBV13, the J call TRBJ2-2, with D maybe TRBD1 (5 bases). The CDR3 spans 13 residues. Germline V gene sequence: CDR1 PRHDT, CDR2 FYEKMQ (reference sequence). Between the trimmed V and J ends, which lost 6 bases and 1 base, there was a span of 6 bases. CDR3 residues: CASRTGNTGELFF. The CDR3 region has the DNA TGTGCCAGCAGAACAGGGAACACCGGGGAGCTGTTTTTT.

This clone has only a few counts. Other nucleotide sequences from this sample produce the same CDR3. This chain joins TRBV5-6 and TRBJ2-2; D possibly corresponds to TRBD2 (6 bases). This CDR3 has 13 residues. With 1 base removed from V and 6 bases from J, the gap between germline ends came to 7 bases. CDR1 is SGHDT, CDR2 YYEEEE, per germline. CDR3 amino acids: CASSLWGAGELFF. Here the CDR3 DNA reads TGTGCCAGCAGCTTGTGGGGGGCCGGGGAGCTGTTTTTT.

J is TRBJ2-6 and V is TRBV7-3; 7 positions agree with TRBD2. J gave up 0 bases and V 5 bases, and 7 bases lay outside the gene matches. The germline CDR1 and CDR2 sequences are SGHTA and FQGTGA. CDR3 length equals 17 residues. The CDR3 DNA is TGTGCCAGCAGCCCACAACCGGGGGGCTCTGGGGCCAACGTCCTGACTTTC. Protein: CASSPQPGGSGANVLTF. Drawing the rest from reference TRBV7-3 and TRBJ2-6, the complete variable domain is GAGVSQTPSNKVTEKGKYVELRCDPISGHTALYWYRQSLGQGPEFLIYFQGTGAADDSGLPNDRFFAVRPEGSVSTLKIQRTERGDSAVYLCASSPQPGGSGANVLTFGAGSRLTVL.

This clone was recorded once. V usage is TRBV5-1 and J usage is TRBJ2-7; 14 nucleotides agree with TRBD2. The CDR3 consists of 16 residues. J lost 4 bases, V lost 3 bases, and 6 bases had no gene match. The V gene's germline CDR1 is SGHRS and CDR2 YFSETQ. CDR3 nucleotides: TGCGCCAGCAGCTCACAGGGACTAGCGGGAGTTTACGAGCAGTACTTC. This sequence encodes CASSSQGLAGVYEQYF.